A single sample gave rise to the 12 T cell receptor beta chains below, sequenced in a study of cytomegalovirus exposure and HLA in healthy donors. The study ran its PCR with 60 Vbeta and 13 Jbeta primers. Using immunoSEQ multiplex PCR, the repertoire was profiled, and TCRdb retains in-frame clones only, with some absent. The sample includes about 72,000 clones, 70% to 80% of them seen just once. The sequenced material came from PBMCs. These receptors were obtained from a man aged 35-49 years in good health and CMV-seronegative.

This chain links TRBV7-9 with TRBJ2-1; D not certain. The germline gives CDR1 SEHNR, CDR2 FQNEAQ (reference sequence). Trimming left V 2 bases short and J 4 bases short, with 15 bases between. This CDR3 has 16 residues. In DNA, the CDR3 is TGTGCCAGCAGCTTAAAGACAACCCCCCTATACAATGAGCAGTTCTTC. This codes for CASSLKTTPLYNEQFF. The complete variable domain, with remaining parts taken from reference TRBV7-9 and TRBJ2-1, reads DTGVSQNPRHKITKRGQNVTFRCDPISEHNRLYWYRQTLGQGPEFLTYFQNEAQLEKSRLLSDRFSAERPKGSFSTLEIQRTEQGDSAMYLCASSLKTTPLYNEQFFGPGTRLTVL.

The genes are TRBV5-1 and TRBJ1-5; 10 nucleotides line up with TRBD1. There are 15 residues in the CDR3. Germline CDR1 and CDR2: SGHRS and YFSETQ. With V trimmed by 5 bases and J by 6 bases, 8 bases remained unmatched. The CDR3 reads CASRPGTGVLQPQHF. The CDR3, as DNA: TGCGCCAGCAGGCCCGGGACAGGGGTTCTTCAGCCCCAGCATTTT. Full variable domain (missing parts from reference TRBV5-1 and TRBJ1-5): KAGVTQTPRYLIKTRGQQVTLSCSPISGHRSVSWYQQTPGQGLQFLFEYFSETQRNKGNFPGRFSGRQFSNSRSEMNVSTLELGDSALYLCASRPGTGVLQPQHFGDGTRLSIL.

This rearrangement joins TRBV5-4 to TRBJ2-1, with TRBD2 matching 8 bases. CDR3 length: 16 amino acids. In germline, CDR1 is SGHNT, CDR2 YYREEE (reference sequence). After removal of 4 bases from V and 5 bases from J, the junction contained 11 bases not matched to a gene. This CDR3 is CASSPGGAGGDNEQFF. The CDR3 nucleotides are TGTGCCAGCAGCCCGGGGGGGGCTGGAGGGGACAATGAGCAGTTCTTC.

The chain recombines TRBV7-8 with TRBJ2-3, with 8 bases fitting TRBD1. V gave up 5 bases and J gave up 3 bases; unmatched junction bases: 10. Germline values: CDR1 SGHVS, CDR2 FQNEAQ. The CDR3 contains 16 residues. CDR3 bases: TGTGCCAGCAGCCCACAGGGACAGGCGGTAACAGATACGCAGTATTTT. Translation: CASSPQGQAVTDTQYF. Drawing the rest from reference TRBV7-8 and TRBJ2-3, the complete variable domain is GAGVSQSPRYKVAKRGQDVALRCDPISGHVSLFWYQQALGQGPEFLTYFQNEAQLDKSGLPSDRFFAERPEGSVSTLKIQRTQQEDSAVYLCASSPQGQAVTDTQYFGPGTRLTVL.

CDR3 nucleotide sequence: TGTGCCAGCAGTTTAGGAGGGGGCCCCAGAAGGGACGAGCAGTACTTC. Protein sequence: CASSLGGGPRRDEQYF. The V and J genes are TRBV28 and TRBJ2-7; D perhaps matches TRBD1 (7 bases). Between the trimmed V and J ends, which lost 2 bases and 5 bases, there was a span of 19 bases. Germline CDR1 MDHEN, CDR2 SYDVKM. This CDR3 has 16 amino acids.

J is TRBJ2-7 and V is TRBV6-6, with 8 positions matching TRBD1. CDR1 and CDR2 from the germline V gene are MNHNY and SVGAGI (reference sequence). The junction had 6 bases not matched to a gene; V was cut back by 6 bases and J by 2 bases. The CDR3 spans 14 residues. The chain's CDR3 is CASSYGQGTYEQYF. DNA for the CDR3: TGTGCCAGCAGCTACGGACAGGGAACCTACGAGCAGTACTTC.

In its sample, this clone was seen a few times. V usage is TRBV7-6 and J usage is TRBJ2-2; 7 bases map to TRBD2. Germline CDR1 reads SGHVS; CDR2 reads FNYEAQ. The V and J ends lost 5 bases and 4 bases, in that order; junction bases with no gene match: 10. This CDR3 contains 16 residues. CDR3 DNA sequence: TGTGCCAGCAGCCGGCTGGGGGAGGGCGCCACCGGGGAGCTGTTTTTT. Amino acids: CASSRLGEGATGELFF.

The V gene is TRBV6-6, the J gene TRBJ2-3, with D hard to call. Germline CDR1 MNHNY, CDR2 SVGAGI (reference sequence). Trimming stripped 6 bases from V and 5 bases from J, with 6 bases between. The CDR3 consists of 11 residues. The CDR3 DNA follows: TGTGCCAGCAGCTTACAAGATACGCAGTATTTT. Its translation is CASSLQDTQYF.

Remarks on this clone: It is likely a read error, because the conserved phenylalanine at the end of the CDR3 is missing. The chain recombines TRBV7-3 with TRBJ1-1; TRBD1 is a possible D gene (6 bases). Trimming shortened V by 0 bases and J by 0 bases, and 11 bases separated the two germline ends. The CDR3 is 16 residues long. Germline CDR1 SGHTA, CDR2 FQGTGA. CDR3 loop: CASSLTGTSVNTEAFL. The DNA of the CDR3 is TGTGCCAGCAGCTTAACGGGGACATCCGTGAACACTGAAGCTTTCCTT.

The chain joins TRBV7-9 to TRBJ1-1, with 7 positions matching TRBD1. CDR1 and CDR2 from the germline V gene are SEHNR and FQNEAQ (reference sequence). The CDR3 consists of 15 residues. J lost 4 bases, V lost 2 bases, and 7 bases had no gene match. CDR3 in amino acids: CASSLRQGGSTEAFF. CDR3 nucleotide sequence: TGTGCCAGCAGCTTAAGACAGGGTGGGTCCACTGAAGCTTTCTTT. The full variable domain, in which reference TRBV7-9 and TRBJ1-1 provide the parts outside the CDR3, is DTGVSQNPRHKITKRGQNVTFRCDPISEHNRLYWYRQTLGQGPEFLTYFQNEAQLEKSRLLSDRFSAERPKGSFSTLEIQRTEQGDSAMYLCASSLRQGGSTEAFFGQGTRLTVV.

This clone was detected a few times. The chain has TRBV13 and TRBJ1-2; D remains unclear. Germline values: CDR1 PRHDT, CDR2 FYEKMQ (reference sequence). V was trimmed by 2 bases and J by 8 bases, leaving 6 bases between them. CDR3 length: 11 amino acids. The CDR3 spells CASSLTGGYTF. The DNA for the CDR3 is TGTGCCAGCAGCTTAACCGGGGGCTACACCTTC.

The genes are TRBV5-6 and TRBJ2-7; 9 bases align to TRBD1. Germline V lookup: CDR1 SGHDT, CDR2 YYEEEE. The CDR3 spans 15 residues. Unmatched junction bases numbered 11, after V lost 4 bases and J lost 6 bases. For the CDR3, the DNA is TGTGCCAGCAGCGCACTGGACAGGGGCGTGGGCGAGCAGTACTTC. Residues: CASSALDRGVGEQYF.